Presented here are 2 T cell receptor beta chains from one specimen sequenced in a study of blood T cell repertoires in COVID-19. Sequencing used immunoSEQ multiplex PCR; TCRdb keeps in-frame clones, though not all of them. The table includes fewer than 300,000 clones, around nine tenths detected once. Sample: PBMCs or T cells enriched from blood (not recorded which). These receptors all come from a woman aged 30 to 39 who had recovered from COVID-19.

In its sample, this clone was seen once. Written as DNA, the CDR3 is TGTGCCAGCAGCCCCGCCCACGGCAGGGGAGGGGAAAACATTCAGTACTTC. It translates to CASSPAHGRGGENIQYF. The rearrangement links TRBV5-5 to TRBJ2-4; D may be TRBD2 (7 bases). V was cut by 4 bases and J by 5 bases, with 22 bases left in between. This CDR3 region has 17 residues. Germline CDR1 is SGHKS and CDR2 is YYEKEE (reference sequence).

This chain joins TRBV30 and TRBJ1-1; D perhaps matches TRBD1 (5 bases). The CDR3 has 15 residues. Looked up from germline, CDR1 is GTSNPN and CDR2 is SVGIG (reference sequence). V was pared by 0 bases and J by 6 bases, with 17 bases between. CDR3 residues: CAWSVRQGSIAEAFF. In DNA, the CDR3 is TGTGCCTGGAGTGTACGGCAGGGCTCCATCGCTGAAGCTTTCTTT.